Shown below are 4 T cell receptor beta chains from a single sample sequenced in a study of vaccination effects on CD4 cells after COVID-19. Data came from immunoSEQ multiplex PCR; TCRdb stores just in-frame clones and leaves some out. The repertoire holds about 73,000 clones, with less than 75% as singletons. CD4+ T cells were isolated after approximately 10 days of culture. Vaccination of participants consisted of two doses of either the BNT162b2 or mRNA-1273 vaccine. These receptors have no identified antigens. This specimen was CD4+ T cells from PBMCs cultured without peptide, taken after COVID-19 vaccination. Receptors originate from a human donor who received a COVID-19 vaccine.

This clone was counted between two and nine times. The V call is TRBV6-5, the J call TRBJ2-5; 8 bases line up with TRBD2. CDR3 size: 15 residues. From germline, CDR1 is MNHEY and CDR2 SVGAGI. V shed 8 bases and J 3 bases; nucleotides not matched to a gene: 11. The CDR3 DNA follows: TGTGCCAGCCAGAGAACGGGGGGGGCTGAAGAGACCCAGTACTTC. Its translation is CASQRTGGAEETQYF.

V and J are TRBV5-8 and TRBJ2-1, with 8 bases fitting TRBD2. V was pared by 1 base and J by 10 bases, with 10 bases of the junction left unmatched. The CDR3 extends over 15 amino acids. Looked up from germline, CDR1 is SGHTS and CDR2 is YDEGEE. CDR3 sequence reads: CASSLWRGDLGEQFF. The CDR3 nucleotides are TGTGCCAGCAGCTTGTGGCGGGGGGATTTGGGGGAGCAGTTCTTC.

The genes are TRBV5-5 and TRBJ2-5; TRBD2 might be the D (7 bases). Between the trimmed V and J ends, which lost 7 bases and 6 bases, there was a span of 19 bases. Germline loops: CDR1 SGHKS, CDR2 YYEKEE (reference sequence). This CDR3 is 14 amino acids long. Here the CDR3 DNA reads TGTGCCAGCTACTTTCCCGGGGGGCAGAAGACCCAGTACTTC. This encodes CASYFPGGQKTQYF.

J is TRBJ2-7 and V is TRBV20-1; D not certain. The CDR3 is 11 residues long. The germline V gene has CDR1 DFQATT and CDR2 SNEGSKA (reference sequence). The V and J ends lost 3 bases and 9 bases respectively, with 12 bases between them. CDR3 amino acids: CSASSGLSQYV. CDR3 nucleotide sequence: TGCAGTGCTAGTTCTGGGTTGTCGCAGTACGTC.